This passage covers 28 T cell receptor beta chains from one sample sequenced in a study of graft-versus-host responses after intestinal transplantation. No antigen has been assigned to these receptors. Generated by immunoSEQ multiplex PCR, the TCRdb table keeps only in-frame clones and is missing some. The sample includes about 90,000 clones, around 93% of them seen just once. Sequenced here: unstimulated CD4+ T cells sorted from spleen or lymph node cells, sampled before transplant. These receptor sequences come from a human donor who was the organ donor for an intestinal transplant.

The CDR3 reads CASSFRIRGSYEQYF. The CDR3 coding sequence is TGTGCCAGCAGCTTTCGTATTCGCGGATCCTACGAGCAGTACTTC. V gene TRBV13 combines with J gene TRBJ2-7; D uncertain. Germline V gene sequence: CDR1 PRHDT, CDR2 FYEKMQ (reference sequence). V lost 3 bases, J lost 1 base, and 13 bases lay in between. This CDR3 comprises 15 residues. Full variable domain (outside the CDR3, taken from reference TRBV13 and TRBJ2-7): AAGVIQSPRHLIKEKRETATLKCYPIPRHDTVYWYQQGPGQDPQFLISFYEKMQSDKGSIPDRFSAQQFSDYHSELNMSSLELGDSALYFCASSFRIRGSYEQYFGPGTRLTVT.

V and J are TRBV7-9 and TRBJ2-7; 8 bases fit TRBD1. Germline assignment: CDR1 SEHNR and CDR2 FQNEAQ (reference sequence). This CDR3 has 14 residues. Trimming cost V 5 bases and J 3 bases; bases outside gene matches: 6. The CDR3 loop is CASSADRVGYEQYF. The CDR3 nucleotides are TGTGCCAGCAGCGCGGACAGGGTGGGCTACGAGCAGTACTTC. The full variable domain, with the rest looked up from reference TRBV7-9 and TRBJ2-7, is DTGVSQNPRHKITKRGQNVTFRCDPISEHNRLYWYRQTLGQGPEFLTYFQNEAQLEKSRLLSDRFSAERPKGSFSTLEIQRTEQGDSAMYLCASSADRVGYEQYFGPGTRLTVT.

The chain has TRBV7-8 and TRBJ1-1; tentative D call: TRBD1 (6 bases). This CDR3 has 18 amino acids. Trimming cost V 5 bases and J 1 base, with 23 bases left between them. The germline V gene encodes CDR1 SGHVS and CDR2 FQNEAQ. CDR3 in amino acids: CASSPRMGRGGKNTEAFF. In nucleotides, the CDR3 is TGTGCCAGCAGCCCCCGGATGGGCAGGGGCGGTAAGAACACTGAAGCTTTCTTT.

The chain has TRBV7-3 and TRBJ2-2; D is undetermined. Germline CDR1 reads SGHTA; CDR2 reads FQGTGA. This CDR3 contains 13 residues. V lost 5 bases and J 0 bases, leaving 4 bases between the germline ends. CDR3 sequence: CASSLPNTGELFF. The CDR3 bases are TGTGCCAGCAGCCTACCGAACACCGGGGAGCTGTTTTTT.

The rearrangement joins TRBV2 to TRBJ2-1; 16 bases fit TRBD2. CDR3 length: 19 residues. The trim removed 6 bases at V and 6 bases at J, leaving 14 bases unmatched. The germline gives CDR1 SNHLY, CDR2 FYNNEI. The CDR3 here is CASRPIPGTSGGALNEQFF. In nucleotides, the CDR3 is TGTGCCAGCAGACCGATTCCCGGGACTAGCGGGGGGGCCCTCAATGAGCAGTTCTTC.

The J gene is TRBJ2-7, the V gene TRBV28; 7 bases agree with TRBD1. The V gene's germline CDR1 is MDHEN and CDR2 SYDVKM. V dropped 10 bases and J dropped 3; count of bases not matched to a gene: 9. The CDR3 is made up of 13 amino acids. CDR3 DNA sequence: TGTGCCACCCTGGGACAGTTCAACTACGAGCAGTACTTC. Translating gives CATLGQFNYEQYF.

The CDR3 here is CASSIGTENQPQHF. Here the CDR3 DNA reads TGCGCCAGCAGCATAGGGACAGAGAATCAGCCCCAGCATTTT. The chain couples TRBV5-1 to TRBJ1-5; 7 bases are shared with TRBD1. This CDR3 spans 14 amino acids. From germline, CDR1 is SGHRS and CDR2 YFSETQ. V was clipped by 4 bases and J by 4 bases; unmatched bases: 5.

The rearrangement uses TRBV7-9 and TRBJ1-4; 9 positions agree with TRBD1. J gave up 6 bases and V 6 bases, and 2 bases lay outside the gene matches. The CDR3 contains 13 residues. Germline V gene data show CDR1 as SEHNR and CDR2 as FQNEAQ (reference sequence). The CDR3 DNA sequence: TGTGCCAGCAGGGGACAGGGCGATGAAAAACTGTTTTTT. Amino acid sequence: CASRGQGDEKLFF. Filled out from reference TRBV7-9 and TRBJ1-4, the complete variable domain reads DTGVSQNPRHKITKRGQNVTFRCDPISEHNRLYWYRQTLGQGPEFLTYFQNEAQLEKSRLLSDRFSAERPKGSFSTLEIQRTEQGDSAMYLCASRGQGDEKLFFGSGTQLSVL.

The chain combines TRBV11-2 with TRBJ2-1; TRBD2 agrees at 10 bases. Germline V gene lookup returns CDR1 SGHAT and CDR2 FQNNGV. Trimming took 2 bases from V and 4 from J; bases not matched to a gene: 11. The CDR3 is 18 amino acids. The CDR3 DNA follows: TGTGCCAGCAGCTTAAGAAAGCCTTGGACTAGCGGTTACAATGAGCAGTTCTTC. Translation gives CASSLRKPWTSGYNEQFF.

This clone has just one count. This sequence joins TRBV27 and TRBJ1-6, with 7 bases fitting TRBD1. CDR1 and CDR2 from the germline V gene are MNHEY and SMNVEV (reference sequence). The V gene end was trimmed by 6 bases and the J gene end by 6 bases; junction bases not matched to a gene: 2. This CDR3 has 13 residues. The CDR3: CASSWDSNSPLHF. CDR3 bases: TGTGCCAGCAGCTGGGACAGTAATTCACCCCTCCACTTT.

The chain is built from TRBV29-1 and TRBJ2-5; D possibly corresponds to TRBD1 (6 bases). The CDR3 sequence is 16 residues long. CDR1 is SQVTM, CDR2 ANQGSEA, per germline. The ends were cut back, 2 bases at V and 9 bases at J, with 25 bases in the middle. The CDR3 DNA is TGCAGCGTTGAAAATATAGCCTCAGGGGAGCCAGGGGCCCAGTACTTC. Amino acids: CSVENIASGEPGAQYF.

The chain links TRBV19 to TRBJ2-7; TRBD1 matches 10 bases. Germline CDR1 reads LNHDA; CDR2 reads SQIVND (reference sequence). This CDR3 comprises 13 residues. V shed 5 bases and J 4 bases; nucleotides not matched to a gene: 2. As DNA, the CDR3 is TGTGCCAGTAGTCGGGACAGGGGTTACGAGCAGTACTTC. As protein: CASSRDRGYEQYF.

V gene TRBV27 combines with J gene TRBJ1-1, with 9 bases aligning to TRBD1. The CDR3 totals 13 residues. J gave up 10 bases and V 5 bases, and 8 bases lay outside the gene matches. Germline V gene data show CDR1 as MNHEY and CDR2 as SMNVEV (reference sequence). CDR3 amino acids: CASSPNRGHRAFF. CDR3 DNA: TGTGCCAGCAGTCCAAACAGGGGGCATCGAGCTTTCTTT.

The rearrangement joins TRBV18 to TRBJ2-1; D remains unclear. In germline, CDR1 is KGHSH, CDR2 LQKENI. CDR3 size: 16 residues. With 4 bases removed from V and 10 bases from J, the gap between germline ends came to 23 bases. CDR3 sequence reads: CASSRPPLQTSWEQFF. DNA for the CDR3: TGTGCCAGCTCACGACCACCTCTCCAAACAAGTTGGGAGCAGTTCTTC.

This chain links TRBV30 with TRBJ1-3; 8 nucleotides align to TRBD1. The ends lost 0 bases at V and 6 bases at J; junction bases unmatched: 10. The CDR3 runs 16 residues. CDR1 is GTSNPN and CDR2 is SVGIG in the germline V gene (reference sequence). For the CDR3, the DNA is TGTGCCTGGAGTGTACTACGGACAGGGACGGCAAACACCATATATTTT. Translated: CAWSVLRTGTANTIYF.

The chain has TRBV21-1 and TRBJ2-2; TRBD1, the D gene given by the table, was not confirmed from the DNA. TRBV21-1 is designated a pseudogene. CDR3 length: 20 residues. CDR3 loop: CASSNIQRGRDTRDTGELFF. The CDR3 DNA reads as TGTGCCAGCAGCAACATTCAGAGGGGCAGGGACACAAGAGACACCGGGGAGCTGTTTTTT.

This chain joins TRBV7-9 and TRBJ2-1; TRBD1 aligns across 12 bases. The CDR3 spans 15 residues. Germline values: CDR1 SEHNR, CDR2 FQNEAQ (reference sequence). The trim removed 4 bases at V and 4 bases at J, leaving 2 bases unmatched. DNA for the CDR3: TGTGCCAGCAGCTGGGGACAGGGGGCGTACAATGAGCAGTTCTTC. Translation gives CASSWGQGAYNEQFF.

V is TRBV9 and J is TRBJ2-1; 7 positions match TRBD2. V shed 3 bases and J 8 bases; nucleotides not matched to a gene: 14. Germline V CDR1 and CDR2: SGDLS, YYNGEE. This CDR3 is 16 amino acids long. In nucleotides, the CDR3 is TGTGCCAGCAGCGGGGGTCTTGGCAGCGGGAACGATGAGCAGTTCTTC. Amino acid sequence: CASSGGLGSGNDEQFF.

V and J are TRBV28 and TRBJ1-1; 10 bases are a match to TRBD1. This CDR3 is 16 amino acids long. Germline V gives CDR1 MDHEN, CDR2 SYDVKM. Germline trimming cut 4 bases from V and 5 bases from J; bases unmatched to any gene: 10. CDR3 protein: CASSSARQGAGTEAFF. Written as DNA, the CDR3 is TGTGCCAGCAGTTCCGCCAGACAGGGGGCGGGGACTGAAGCTTTCTTT.

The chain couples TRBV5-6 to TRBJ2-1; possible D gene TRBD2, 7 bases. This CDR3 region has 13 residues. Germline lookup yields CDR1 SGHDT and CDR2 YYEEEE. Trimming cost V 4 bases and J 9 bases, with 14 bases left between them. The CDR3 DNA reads TGTGCCAGCAGCCTGGGGGGGGGCGTTGAGCAGTTCTTC. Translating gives CASSLGGGVEQFF.

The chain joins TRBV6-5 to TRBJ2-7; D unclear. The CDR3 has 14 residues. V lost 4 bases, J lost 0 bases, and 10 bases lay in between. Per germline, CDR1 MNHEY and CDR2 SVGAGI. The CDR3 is CASSLTHSSYEQYF. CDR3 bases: TGTGCCAGCAGTTTGACTCATAGCTCCTACGAGCAGTACTTC.

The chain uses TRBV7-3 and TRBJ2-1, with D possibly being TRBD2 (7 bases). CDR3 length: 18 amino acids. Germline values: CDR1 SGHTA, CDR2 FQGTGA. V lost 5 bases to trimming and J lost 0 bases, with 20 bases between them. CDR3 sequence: CASSPFPRGPSSYNEQFF. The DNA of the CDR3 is TGTGCCAGCAGCCCCTTCCCGCGGGGGCCGAGCTCCTACAATGAGCAGTTCTTC.

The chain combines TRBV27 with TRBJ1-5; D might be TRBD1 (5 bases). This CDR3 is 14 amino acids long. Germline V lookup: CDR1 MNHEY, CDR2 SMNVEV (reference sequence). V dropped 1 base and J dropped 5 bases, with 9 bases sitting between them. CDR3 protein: CASSLLRGDQPQHF. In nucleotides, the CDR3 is TGTGCCAGCAGTTTATTAAGGGGCGATCAGCCCCAGCATTTT.

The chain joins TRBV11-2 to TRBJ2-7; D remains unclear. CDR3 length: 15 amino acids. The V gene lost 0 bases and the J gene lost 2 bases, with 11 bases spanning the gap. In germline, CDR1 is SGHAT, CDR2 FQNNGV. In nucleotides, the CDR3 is TGTGCCAGCAGCTTAGATACAGCAGGTCCCTACGAGCAGTACTTC. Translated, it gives CASSLDTAGPYEQYF.

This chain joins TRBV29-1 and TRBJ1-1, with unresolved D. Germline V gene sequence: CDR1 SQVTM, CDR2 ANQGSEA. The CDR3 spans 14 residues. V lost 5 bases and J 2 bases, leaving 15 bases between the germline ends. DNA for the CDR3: TGCAGCGTTAAATTTATGGAGGTAAACACTGAAGCTTTCTTT. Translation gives CSVKFMEVNTEAFF.

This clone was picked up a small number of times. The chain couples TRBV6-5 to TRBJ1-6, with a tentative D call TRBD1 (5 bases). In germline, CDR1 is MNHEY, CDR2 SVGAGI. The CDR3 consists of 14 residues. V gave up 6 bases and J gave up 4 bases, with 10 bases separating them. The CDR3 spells CASRTQEYNSPLHF. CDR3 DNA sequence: TGTGCCAGCAGGACACAGGAATATAATTCACCCCTCCACTTT.

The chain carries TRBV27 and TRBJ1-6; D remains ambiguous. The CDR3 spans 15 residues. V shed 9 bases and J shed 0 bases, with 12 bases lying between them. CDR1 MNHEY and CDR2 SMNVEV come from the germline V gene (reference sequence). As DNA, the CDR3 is TGTGCCAGTAGCGACTCCGACTCCTATAATTCACCCCTCCACTTT. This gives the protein CASSDSDSYNSPLHF.

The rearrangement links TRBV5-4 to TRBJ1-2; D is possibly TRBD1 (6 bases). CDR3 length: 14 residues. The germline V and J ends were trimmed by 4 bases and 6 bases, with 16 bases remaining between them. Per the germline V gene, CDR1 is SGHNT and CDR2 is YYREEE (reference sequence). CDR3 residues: CASSEPGQINGYTF. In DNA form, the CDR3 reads TGTGCCAGCAGCGAGCCGGGACAAATAAATGGCTACACCTTC.